Following are 20 T cell receptor beta chains from one sample sequenced in a study of T cell clones after liver transplantation. Clones were sequenced by immunoSEQ multiplex PCR, and TCRdb holds only the in-frame ones, with some missing. The sample includes roughly 70,000 clones, under 95% of them seen just once. Here the sequenced sample was CD4+ T cells from blood, taken before liver transplant. Receptors originate from a human donor who received a liver transplant.

The rearrangement uses TRBV6-5 and TRBJ1-1; no firm D call. Trimming removed 2 bases at V and 0 bases at J, with 7 bases between. The CDR3 contains 14 residues. From germline, CDR1 is MNHEY and CDR2 SVGAGI. The CDR3 sequence: CASSYTLMNTEAFF. For the CDR3, the DNA is TGTGCCAGCAGTTACACCCTTATGAACACTGAAGCTTTCTTT.

The chain has TRBV11-3 and TRBJ2-7; 9 nucleotides agree with TRBD2. This CDR3 is built from 14 residues. Looked up from germline, CDR1 is SGHNT and CDR2 is YENEEA. Trimming cost V 6 bases and J 3 bases; bases outside gene matches: 6. The CDR3 DNA reads as TGTGCCAGCAGTTCTAGCGGGAATAACTACGAGCAGTACTTC. This translates into CASSSSGNNYEQYF.

This sequence joins TRBV19 and TRBJ2-3; D might be TRBD1 or TRBD2, each matching 5 bases. Per the germline V gene, CDR1 is LNHDA and CDR2 is SQIVND (reference sequence). Trimming cost V 7 bases and J 5 bases, with 16 bases left between them. The CDR3 consists of 14 residues. The CDR3 is CASKESRGVDTQYF. CDR3 bases: TGTGCCAGTAAGGAGTCTAGAGGGGTAGATACGCAGTATTTT.

V and J are TRBV15 and TRBJ2-7; D is possibly TRBD2 (6 bases). CDR1 LNHNV and CDR2 YYDKDF come from the germline V gene (reference sequence). Between the trimmed V and J ends, which lost 2 bases and 1 base, there was a span of 6 bases. The CDR3 runs 13 residues. The CDR3 DNA reads as TGTGCCACCAGCAGACGGGGGTCCTACGAGCAGTACTTC. Encoded protein: CATSRRGSYEQYF.

V and J are TRBV11-3 and TRBJ2-1, with TRBD2 matching 7 bases. The V gene's germline CDR1 is SGHNT and CDR2 YENEEA. V shed 0 bases, J shed 4 bases, and the junction held 9 bases outside the gene matches. This CDR3 has 17 amino acids. CDR3 bases: TGTGCCAGCAGCTTAGATGTATGGGGGGAGGGATACAATGAGCAGTTCTTC. It encodes CASSLDVWGEGYNEQFF.

The chain carries TRBV27 and TRBJ2-3, with D unclear. Per the germline V gene, CDR1 is MNHEY and CDR2 is SMNVEV (reference sequence). The ends were cut back, 4 bases at V and 0 bases at J, with 14 bases in the middle. The length of the CDR3 is 16 residues. CDR3 sequence reads: CASSWASEPSTDTQYF. The CDR3 DNA reads TGTGCCAGCAGTTGGGCCTCGGAACCTAGCACAGATACGCAGTATTTT.

The V gene is TRBV18, the J gene TRBJ1-5; D is possibly TRBD1 (6 bases). The CDR3 has 15 amino acids. Deletions cut 5 bases from V and 3 bases from J, with 14 bases between. Germline-derived CDR1 and CDR2 are KGHSH and LQKENI. CDR3 nucleotide sequence: TGTGCCAGCTCAACCCGGGGGGACAACAATCAGCCCCAGCATTTT. Its translation is CASSTRGDNNQPQHF.

The chain carries TRBV19 and TRBJ2-3, with D possibly matching TRBD1 (6 bases). Germline CDR1 and CDR2: LNHDA and SQIVND (reference sequence). This CDR3 region has 13 residues. The V end lost 5 bases, the J end lost 5 bases, and 11 bases lay between the germline ends. CDR3 DNA sequence: TGTGCCAGTAGTTCCCGGGACATAGATACGCAGTATTTT. This gives the protein CASSSRDIDTQYF.

The chain carries TRBV28 and TRBJ2-7, with 7 positions matching TRBD2. CDR3 length: 16 residues. J gave up 9 bases and V 5 bases, and 19 bases lay outside the gene matches. In germline, CDR1 is MDHEN, CDR2 SYDVKM. Here the CDR3 DNA reads TGTGCCAGCAGTCTCAGGGCCGGGGAGGGCCCCCAGGGGCAGTACTTC. Translation gives CASSLRAGEGPQGQYF. Full variable domain (outside the CDR3, taken from reference TRBV28 and TRBJ2-7): DVKVTQSSRYLVKRTGEKVFLECVQDMDHENMFWYRQDPGLGLRLIYFSYDVKMKEKGDIPEGYSVSREKKERFSLILESASTNQTSMYLCASSLRAGEGPQGQYFGPGTRLTVT.

This chain uses TRBV11-3 with TRBJ2-5; D is possibly TRBD1 or TRBD2 (5 bases each). The V end was cut by 1 base, the J end by 2 bases, with 14 bases between. This CDR3 region has 16 residues. Germline lookup yields CDR1 SGHNT and CDR2 YENEEA. The CDR3 spells CASSLVTPGGQETQYF. The CDR3 DNA reads TGTGCCAGCAGCTTAGTTACTCCTGGGGGACAAGAGACCCAGTACTTC.

This clone was seen a single time. The chain recombines TRBV5-7 with TRBJ2-7; D ambiguous. TRBV5-7 belongs to the ORF category, with a function that is uncertain. This CDR3 contains 14 residues. Trimming shortened V by 1 base and J by 4 bases, and 12 bases separated the two germline ends. The CDR3 spells CASSLLSRQYEQYF. The CDR3, as DNA: TGTGCCAGCAGCTTGTTGTCGCGGCAGTACGAGCAGTACTTC.

The chain couples TRBV11-2 to TRBJ2-7; TRBD1 matches at 8 bases. The germline gives CDR1 SGHAT, CDR2 FQNNGV. The length of the CDR3 is 15 residues. V dropped 1 base and J dropped 2; count of bases not matched to a gene: 4. CDR3 loop: CASSLGDRITYEQYF. The CDR3 DNA is TGTGCCAGCAGCTTAGGGGACAGGATCACCTACGAGCAGTACTTC.

The chain links TRBV29-1 to TRBJ2-7; TRBD2 aligns across 8 bases. Germline V lookup: CDR1 SQVTM, CDR2 ANQGSEA. V lost 4 bases and J lost 6; bases outside the gene matches: 5. This CDR3 contains 12 residues. This chain's CDR3 is CSVGLAGTEQYF. The CDR3 DNA is TGCAGCGTTGGGCTAGCGGGTACCGAGCAGTACTTC.

The chain carries TRBV6-9 and TRBJ2-5; TRBD2 matches 9 bases. The CDR3 consists of 17 residues. Per the germline V gene, CDR1 is MNHGY and CDR2 is SVAAGI. After removal of 6 bases from V and 2 bases from J, the junction contained 13 bases not matched to a gene. CDR3 region: CASRSLGSGSEQETQYF. For the CDR3, the DNA is TGTGCCAGCAGATCTCTCGGTAGCGGGAGTGAACAAGAGACCCAGTACTTC.

J is TRBJ2-7 and V is TRBV11-2, with TRBD2 identical over 16 bases. The germline V gene has CDR1 SGHAT and CDR2 FQNNGV. With 6 bases clipped from V and 4 bases from J, the junction kept 0 bases outside the gene matches. The CDR3 covers 14 residues. CDR3: CASRGLAGGYEQYF. The CDR3 region has the DNA TGTGCCAGCAGGGGACTAGCGGGAGGGTACGAGCAGTACTTC.

This clone was observed once. The chain couples TRBV28 to TRBJ2-3, with TRBD2 as a possible D gene (6 bases). This CDR3 has 14 amino acids. Per the germline V gene, CDR1 is MDHEN and CDR2 is SYDVKM. Trimming took 5 bases from V and 2 from J, leaving 11 bases between them. This chain's CDR3 is CASSSGPSTDTQYF. Here the CDR3 DNA reads TGTGCCAGCAGTAGCGGGCCCTCCACAGATACGCAGTATTTT.

The rearrangement uses TRBV7-2 and TRBJ1-1; D call uncertain. Trimming pared 5 bases from V and 1 base from J, leaving 11 bases between. CDR1 is SGHTA and CDR2 is FQGNSA in the germline V gene. This CDR3 is 14 amino acids long. The CDR3 nucleotides read TGTGCCAGCAGCCCGATGGGGTCGAACACTGAAGCTTTCTTT. This codes for CASSPMGSNTEAFF.

This chain links TRBV27 with TRBJ2-2, with 7 nucleotides matching TRBD1. The ends lost 4 bases at V and 4 bases at J; junction bases unmatched: 3. From germline, CDR1 is MNHEY and CDR2 SMNVEV (reference sequence). The CDR3 has 14 residues. The CDR3 sequence is CASSSTGTTGELFF. CDR3 DNA sequence: TGTGCCAGCAGTTCGACAGGGACCACCGGGGAGCTGTTTTTT.

DNA of the CDR3: TGTGCCAGCAGTCGTAGCGGGGCTAGCACAGATACGCAGTATTTT. It yields the protein CASSRSGASTDTQYF. The V call is TRBV5-4, the J call TRBJ2-3, with 8 bases fitting TRBD2. Germline V gene data show CDR1 as SGHNT and CDR2 as YYREEE (reference sequence). The CDR3 length is 15 residues. Trimming cost V 5 bases and J 0 bases; bases outside gene matches: 5. Together with reference TRBV5-4 and TRBJ2-3, the CDR3 gives the full variable domain: ETGVTQSPTHLIKTRGQQVTLRCSSQSGHNTVSWYQQALGQGPQFIFQYYREEENGRGNFPPRFSGLQFPNYSSELNVNALELDDSALYLCASSRSGASTDTQYFGPGTRLTVL.

The chain uses TRBV30 and TRBJ1-2; D not certain. Germline CDR1 GTSNPN, CDR2 SVGIG (reference sequence). The V gene lost 2 bases and the J gene lost 3 bases, with 10 bases spanning the gap. The CDR3 covers 13 residues. DNA for the CDR3: TGTGCCTGGAGTTTACAAGTCGACTATGGCTACACCTTC. Translated: CAWSLQVDYGYTF.